This entry describes one T cell receptor beta chain. What this receptor recognizes is not known. Base qualities are not provided; no much larger clone lies one nucleotide away. These data belong to a study of blood T cell repertoires in COVID-19 (dated by TCRdb to 2020 to 2022). Describing the broader study: The collaborator samples originated in the United States, Italy and Spain and spanned the acute and convalescent phases of COVID-19. Where available, HLA class I and class II types were taken from metadata supplied by the sample provider and were not determined by assay-based typing. Samples came from the ongoing ImmuneRACE study (first 160 participants) plus 1,254 subjects from 6 global collaborators. The material from the prospective study consisted of cDNA or gDNA derived from T cells, B-cell-depleted T cells, or PBMCs. The dataset comprised deeply sampled blood TCRbeta repertoires from subjects exposed to, actively infected with, or recovered from COVID-19. The repertoires were released in a freely available public database meant as a resource for research on the immune response to SARS-CoV-2. Sample metadata almost always included a de-identified subject ID, COVID-19 status, age in years and sex.

CDR1 SEHNR and CDR2 FQNEAQ are derived from the germline V gene (reference sequence). The CDR3 starts with the cysteine, ends with the phenylalanine, and has 16 residues. This entry keeps only the CDR3 DNA: 48 bases, framed from base 1. The germline V and J ends show losses of 1 base and 4 bases respectively, and no gene match explains 6 bases of the junction. Overall study results and their limits: Clinical and demographic metadata were provided uncurated, with the amount varying by source and participant.

Whole blood was collected in K2EDTA tubes by collaborating institutions according to the institutions' own protocols. For TCRbeta analysis, collaborators shipped samples as frozen whole blood, isolated PBMCs, or DNA extracted from either of those sample types. The immunoSEQ Assay, a bias-controlled multiplex PCR, was used to amplify TCRbeta CDR3 regions from genomic DNA. Turning to the authors' computational methods: Nucleated cell counts per sample were estimated from amplification of reference gene primers within the assay. To quantify the absolute abundance of each unique TCRbeta CDR3 rearrangement, sequence reads were collapsed and filtered. Productive Simpson clonality was computed per sample as the square root of Simpson's diversity index over productive rearrangements. TCRdb took this table from immuneACCESS and kept in-frame rearrangements with V and J called. Such tables lack part of the clones; where checked against another copy, unresolved V genes explain under half of the gap, and the rest is unexplained. V and J calls and clone size come straight from that table; D and trimming were deduced from the DNA. Here the sample has around 130,000 clones; roughly four fifths occur a single time. About 4.3% of the sample lies in the top ten.

Recombination joined TRBV7-9 with TRBJ1-2; TRBD1 fits 10 bases in the junction. The sequenced sample consisted of peripheral blood. This TCR was sampled from a woman over 75 with acute or convalescent COVID-19. The sequenced DNA is TGTGCCAGCAGCTTAGGGAGGGGACAGGGGCCCTATGGCTACACCTTC. This codes for CASSLGRGQGPYGYTF.